This TCR beta chain originates from a study of T-cell reconstitution after alpha-beta-depleted transplantation in children. This clonotype turned up a few times. Its antigen is not known. Using unique molecular identifiers, the investigators prepared the TCRbeta library. MiXCR, applied by TCRdb to the PCR reads, yields one record per CDR3 protein. The repertoire includes around 130,000 distinct CDR3 sequences, 8.5% to 10% of them detected once, and approximately 25% sits in the top ten. Study conclusions and caveats: Several hundred rapidly expanded clones from non-depleted graft cells reportedly supplied alpha-beta T cells about two months post-transplant.

This specimen was PBMCs, mostly from graft donor cells, taken 180 days after TCRalphabeta/CD19-depleted stem cell transplant. This receptor was obtained from a girl in the first two years of life who had a stem cell transplant for combined immunodeficiency, so the T cells may come from the graft donor.

CDR3 sequence reads: CATSRVPTPQGAVPGELFF. The CDR3 nucleotides read TGTGCCACCAGCAGAGTACCGACACCACAGGGGGCCGTACCGGGGGAGCTGTTTTTT. This chain joins TRBV15 and TRBJ2-2, with 9 positions matching TRBD1. CDR3 length: 19 amino acids. V lost 1 base, J lost 8 bases, and 17 bases stayed unmatched. CDR1 is LNHNV, CDR2 YYDKDF, per germline (reference sequence). Full variable domain (outside the CDR3, taken from reference TRBV15 and TRBJ2-2): DAMVIQNPRYQVTQFGKPVTLSCSQTLNHNVMYWYQQKSSQAPKLLFHYYDKDFNNEADTPDNFQSRRPNTSFCFLDIRSPGLGDTAMYLCATSRVPTPQGAVPGELFFGEGSRLTVL.